This T cell receptor beta chain was found in a study of T-cell memory formation after mild COVID-19. The CDR3 loop spans 18 amino acids. Germline CDR1 reads SGHNT; CDR2 reads YYREEE (reference sequence). The V gene end was trimmed by 1 base and the J gene end by 4 bases; junction bases not matched to a gene: 15. Regarding the study as a whole: Largely, contracting CD4+ clones fell within CM and EM, and contracting CD8+ clones within EMRA.

About this clonotype: Its specificity is not known.

Constant-segment primers and 5'RACE yielded cDNA libraries for TCR alpha and TCR beta, each carrying sample barcodes and UMIs. TCRdb reprocessed the 5' RACE reads via MiXCR and lists one record per CDR3 protein. The sample holds 400,000 to 500,000 distinct CDR3 sequences, roughly 20% seen once. The TCR was taken from an adult woman who had mild COVID-19 (a few samples of this study predate the infection). Cell type and time point are not known. Material: PBMCs or a T cell subset sorted from them (not recorded which). V and J are TRBV5-4 and TRBJ2-7; 9 bases agree with TRBD2. The CDR3 region has the DNA TGTGCCAGCAGCTTGTGGGCATTGCGCGGGGGGGCTCCGTACGAGCAGTACTTC. Translation: CASSLWALRGGAPYEQYF.